This entry features one T cell receptor beta chain sequence. The antigen remains undetermined. Sequenced by immunoSEQ multiplex PCR; TCRdb stores in-frame clones only, minus some. The repertoire consists of about 28,000 clones, with around 82% occurring once and the leading ten covering 5.3%. The sample comes from a study of T cells in localized non-small cell lung cancer. Study-wide results and caveats: Blood T cell density predicted longer survival; adjacent-lung clonality, shorter. Uninvolved nearby lung showed the greatest T cell clonality, exceeding that found in tumor. The study detected a median around 50 of the top 100 tumor clones in adjacent lung.

CDR3 length equals 14 residues. Trimming took off 5 bases at V and 4 bases at J, with 12 bases between the two ends. CDR1 is MNHEY, CDR2 SVGAGI, per germline. This clonotype originated in a man aged 40 to 70 with stage III lung adenocarcinoma. This specimen consisted of peripheral blood mononuclear cells, obtained before any cancer treatment. The chain is built from TRBV6-5 and TRBJ2-1; unclear D gene. This CDR3 is CASSPMRNYNEQFF. CDR3 nucleotides: TGTGCCAGCAGTCCTATGCGAAATTACAATGAGCAGTTCTTC.